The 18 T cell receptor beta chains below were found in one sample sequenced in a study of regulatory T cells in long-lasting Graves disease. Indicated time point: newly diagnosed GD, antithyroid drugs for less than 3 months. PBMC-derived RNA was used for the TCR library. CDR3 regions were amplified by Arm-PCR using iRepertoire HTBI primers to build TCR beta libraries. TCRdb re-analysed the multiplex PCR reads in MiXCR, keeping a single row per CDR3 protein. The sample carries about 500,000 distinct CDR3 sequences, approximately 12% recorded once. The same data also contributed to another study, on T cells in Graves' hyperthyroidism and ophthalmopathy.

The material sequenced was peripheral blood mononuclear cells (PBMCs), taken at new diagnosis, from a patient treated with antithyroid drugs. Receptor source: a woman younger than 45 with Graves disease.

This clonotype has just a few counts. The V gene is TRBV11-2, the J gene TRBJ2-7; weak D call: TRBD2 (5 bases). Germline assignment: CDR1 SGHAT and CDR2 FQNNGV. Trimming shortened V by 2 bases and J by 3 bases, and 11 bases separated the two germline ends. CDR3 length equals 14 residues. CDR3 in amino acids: CASSLPGKFYEQYF. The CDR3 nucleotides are TGTGCCAGCAGCTTACCGGGAAAGTTCTACGAGCAGTACTTC. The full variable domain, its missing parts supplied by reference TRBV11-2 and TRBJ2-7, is EAGVAQSPRYKIIEKRQSVAFWCNPISGHATLYWYQQILGQGPKLLIQFQNNGVVDDSQLPKDRFSAERLKGVDSTLKIQPAKLEDSAVYLCASSLPGKFYEQYFGPGTRLTVT.

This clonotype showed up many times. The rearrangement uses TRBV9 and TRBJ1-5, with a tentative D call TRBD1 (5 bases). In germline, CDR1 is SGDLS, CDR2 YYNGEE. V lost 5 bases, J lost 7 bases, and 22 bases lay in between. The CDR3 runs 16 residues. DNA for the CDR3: TGTGCCAGCAGTGCCGGGGGAGGGAACGGGGACCAGCCCCAGCATTTT. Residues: CASSAGGGNGDQPQHF.

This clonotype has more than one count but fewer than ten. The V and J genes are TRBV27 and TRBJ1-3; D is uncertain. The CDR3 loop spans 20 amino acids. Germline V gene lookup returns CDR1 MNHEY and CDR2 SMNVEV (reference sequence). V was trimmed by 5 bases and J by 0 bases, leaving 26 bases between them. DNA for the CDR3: TGTGCCAGCAGTCCACGCCCCGGGAGCGTATTATTTCTCTCTGGAAACACCATATATTTT. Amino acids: CASSPRPGSVLFLSGNTIYF.

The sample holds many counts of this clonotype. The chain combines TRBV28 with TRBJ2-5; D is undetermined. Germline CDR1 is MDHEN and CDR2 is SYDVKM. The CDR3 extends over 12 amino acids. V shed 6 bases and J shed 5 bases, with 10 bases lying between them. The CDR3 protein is CASRVLGETQYF. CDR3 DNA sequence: TGTGCCAGCAGGGTCCTTGGGGAGACCCAGTACTTC. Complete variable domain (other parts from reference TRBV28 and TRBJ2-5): DVKVTQSSRYLVKRTGEKVFLECVQDMDHENMFWYRQDPGLGLRLIYFSYDVKMKEKGDIPEGYSVSREKKERFSLILESASTNQTSMYLCASRVLGETQYFGPGTRLLVL.

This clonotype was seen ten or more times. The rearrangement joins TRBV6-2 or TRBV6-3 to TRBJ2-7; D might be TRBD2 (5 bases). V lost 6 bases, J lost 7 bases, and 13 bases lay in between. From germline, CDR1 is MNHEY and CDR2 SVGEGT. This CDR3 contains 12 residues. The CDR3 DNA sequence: TGTGCCAGCAGCCCCGGGATGGGGGAGCAGTACTTC. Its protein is CASSPGMGEQYF.

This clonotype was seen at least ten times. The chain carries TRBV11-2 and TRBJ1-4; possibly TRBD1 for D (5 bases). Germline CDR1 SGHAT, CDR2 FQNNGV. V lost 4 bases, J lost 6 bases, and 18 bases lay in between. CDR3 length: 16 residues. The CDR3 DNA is TGTGCCAGCAGCTCCCCGAGCGGGGGAGGATATGAAAAACTGTTTTTT. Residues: CASSSPSGGGYEKLFF.

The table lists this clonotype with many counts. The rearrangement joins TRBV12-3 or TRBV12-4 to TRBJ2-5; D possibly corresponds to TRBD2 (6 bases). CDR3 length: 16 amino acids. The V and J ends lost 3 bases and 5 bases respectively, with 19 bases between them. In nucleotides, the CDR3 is TGTGCCAGCAGTTTGCAAGCGGGTCTGGCATTGGAGACCCAGTACTTC. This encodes CASSLQAGLALETQYF.

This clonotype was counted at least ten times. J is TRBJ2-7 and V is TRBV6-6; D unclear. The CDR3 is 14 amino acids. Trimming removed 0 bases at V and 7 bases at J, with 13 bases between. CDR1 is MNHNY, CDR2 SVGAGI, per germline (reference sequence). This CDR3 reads CASSYSTLGEEQYF. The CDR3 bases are TGTGCCAGCAGTTACTCGACTCTGGGCGAGGAGCAGTACTTC.

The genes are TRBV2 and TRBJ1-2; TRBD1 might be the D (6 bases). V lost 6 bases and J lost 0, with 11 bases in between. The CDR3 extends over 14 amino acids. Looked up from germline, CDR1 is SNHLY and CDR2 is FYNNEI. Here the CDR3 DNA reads TGTGCCAGCAGGTACAGGGCGGCTAACTATGGCTACACCTTC. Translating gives CASRYRAANYGYTF. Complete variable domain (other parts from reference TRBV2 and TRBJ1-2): EPEVTQTPSHQVTQMGQEVILRCVPISNHLYFYWYRQILGQKVEFLVSFYNNEISEKSEIFDDQFSVERPDGSNFTLKIRSTKLEDSAMYFCASRYRAANYGYTFGSGTRLTVV.

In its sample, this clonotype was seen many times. The CDR3 DNA is TGTGCCTGGAGTAAGGGGGGTGTTAGTCATGAAAAACTGTTTTTT. Protein product: CAWSKGGVSHEKLFF. The rearrangement joins TRBV30 to TRBJ1-4, with D tentatively TRBD1 (6 bases). The CDR3 runs to 15 residues. Germline V gene lookup returns CDR1 GTSNPN and CDR2 SVGIG (reference sequence). V shed 2 bases and J shed 6 bases, with 16 bases lying between them.

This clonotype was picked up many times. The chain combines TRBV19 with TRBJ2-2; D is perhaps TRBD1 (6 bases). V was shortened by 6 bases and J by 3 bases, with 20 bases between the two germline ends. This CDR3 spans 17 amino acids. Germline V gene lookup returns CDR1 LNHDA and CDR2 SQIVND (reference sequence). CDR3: CASSPLGRGQYTGELFF. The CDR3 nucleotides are TGTGCCAGTAGCCCACTCGGTAGGGGACAATACACCGGGGAGCTGTTTTTT.

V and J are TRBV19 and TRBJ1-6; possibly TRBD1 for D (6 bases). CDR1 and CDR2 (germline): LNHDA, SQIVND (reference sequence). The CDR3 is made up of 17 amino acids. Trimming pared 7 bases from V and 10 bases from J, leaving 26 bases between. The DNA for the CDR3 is TGTGCCAGTACCCCCGGGACCTTCACAGGGCAAGGATCACCCCTCCACTTT. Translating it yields CASTPGTFTGQGSPLHF.

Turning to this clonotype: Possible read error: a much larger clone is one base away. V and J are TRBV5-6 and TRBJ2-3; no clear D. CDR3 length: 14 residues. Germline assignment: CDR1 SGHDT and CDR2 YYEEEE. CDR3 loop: CASSLIRRTDTQYF. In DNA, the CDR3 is TGTGCCAGCAGCTTGATCCGTCGCACGGATACGCAGTATTTT.

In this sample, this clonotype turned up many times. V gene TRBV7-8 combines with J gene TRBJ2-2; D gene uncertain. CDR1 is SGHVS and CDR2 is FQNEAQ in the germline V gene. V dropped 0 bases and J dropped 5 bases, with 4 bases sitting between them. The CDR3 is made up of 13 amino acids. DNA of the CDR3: TGTGCCAGCAGCTTAGCGCCGACCGGGGAGCTGTTTTTT. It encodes CASSLAPTGELFF.

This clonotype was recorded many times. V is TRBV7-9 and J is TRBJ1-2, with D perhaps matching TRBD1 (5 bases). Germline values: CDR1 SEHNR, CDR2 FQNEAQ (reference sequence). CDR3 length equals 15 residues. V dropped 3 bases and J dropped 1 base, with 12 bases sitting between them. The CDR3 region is CASSFRETINYGYTF. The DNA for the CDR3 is TGTGCCAGCAGCTTCAGGGAGACAATTAACTATGGCTACACCTTC.

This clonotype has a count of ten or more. CDR3 coding DNA: TGTGCCAGCAGTTTCCCCCGCGGGGGTTTTTCGGCCCACGAGCAGTACTTC. Its protein is CASSFPRGGFSAHEQYF. The gene calls are TRBV28 and TRBJ2-7; 7 bases map to TRBD2. Germline V gene lookup returns CDR1 MDHEN and CDR2 SYDVKM. The V gene end was trimmed by 3 bases and the J gene end by 5 bases; junction bases not matched to a gene: 16. This CDR3 has 17 amino acids. Variable domain in full (rest from reference TRBV28 and TRBJ2-7): DVKVTQSSRYLVKRTGEKVFLECVQDMDHENMFWYRQDPGLGLRLIYFSYDVKMKEKGDIPEGYSVSREKKERFSLILESASTNQTSMYLCASSFPRGGFSAHEQYFGPGTRLTVT.

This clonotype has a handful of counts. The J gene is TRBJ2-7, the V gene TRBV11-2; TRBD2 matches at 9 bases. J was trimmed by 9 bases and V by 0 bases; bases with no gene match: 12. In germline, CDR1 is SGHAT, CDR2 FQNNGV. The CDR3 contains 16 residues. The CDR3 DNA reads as TGTGCCAGCAGCTTAGATCGGGGGCTAGCGGGGTGGGTGCAGTACTTC. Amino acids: CASSLDRGLAGWVQYF.

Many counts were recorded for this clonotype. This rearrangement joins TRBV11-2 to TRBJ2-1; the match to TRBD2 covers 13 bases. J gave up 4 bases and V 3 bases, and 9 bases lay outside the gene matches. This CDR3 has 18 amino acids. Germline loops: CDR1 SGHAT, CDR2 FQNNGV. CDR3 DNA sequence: TGTGCCAGCAGCTTCTCCGGGACTAGCGGGATCAGGTACAATGAGCAGTTCTTC. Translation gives CASSFSGTSGIRYNEQFF.